This T cell receptor beta chain originates from a study of T-cell memory formation after mild COVID-19. CDR3 length: 15 residues. The V end was cut by 3 bases, the J end by 0 bases, with 6 bases between. The V gene's germline CDR1 is MNHEY and CDR2 SMNVEV (reference sequence). With respect to this clonotype: What it binds is unknown.

One entry per CDR3 protein, called by TCRdb with MiXCR from the 5' RACE reads. The table lists about 210,000 distinct CDR3 sequences, roughly 27% of them singletons. Study conclusions and caveats: Nothing confirmed that second-wave clones peaking on day 37 were specific for SARS-CoV-2. Clones that contracted from day 15 to 85 had balanced CD4/CD8; later expanders were CD4+ biased. Memory from before infection featured some responding clones, which suggests cross-reactive memory joined.

This receptor was obtained from an adult woman who had mild COVID-19 (a few samples of this study predate the infection). Cell type and time point are not known. What was sequenced was PBMCs or a T cell subset sorted from them (not recorded which). V gene TRBV27 combines with J gene TRBJ2-6; TRBD1 is a possible D gene (5 bases). In DNA form, the CDR3 reads TGTGCCAGCAGTTTGACAGTCTCTGGGGCCAACGTCCTGACTTTC. It encodes CASSLTVSGANVLTF.